The 15 T cell receptor beta chains given below trace back to one sample, sequenced in a study of CD8 T cells in Susac syndrome. The authors reverse transcribed about 0.5 to 1 ug RNA with random hexamers. TCRdb ran MiXCR on the immunoSEQ multiplex PCR reads and lists one entry per CDR3 protein. The sample has about 84,000 distinct CDR3 sequences; around 96% are singletons. Sequencing used CD8+ T cells from PBMCs. These receptors all come from a human donor with Susac syndrome.

The chain links TRBV27 to TRBJ1-5; no reliable D call. Germline assignment: CDR1 MNHEY and CDR2 SMNVEV (reference sequence). The CDR3 sequence is 14 residues long. V was pared by 2 bases and J by 4 bases, with 9 bases between. CDR3 sequence (DNA): TGTGCCAGCAGTTTAGGGGTAGGGAATCAGCCCCAGCATTTT. Protein: CASSLGVGNQPQHF.

The chain links TRBV13 to TRBJ1-1; D is possibly TRBD1 (6 bases). The CDR3 is made up of 15 amino acids. CDR1 is PRHDT, CDR2 FYEKMQ, per germline (reference sequence). The V end lost 1 base, the J end lost 0 bases, and 9 bases lay between the germline ends. For the CDR3, the DNA is TGTGCCAGCAGCTTAGTGACAGGCCTGAACACTGAAGCTTTCTTT. Translated, it gives CASSLVTGLNTEAFF.

This clonotype was detected only a few times. This chain uses TRBV2 with TRBJ2-7; TRBD2 aligns across 12 bases. V lost 5 bases and J lost 4; bases outside the gene matches: 3. CDR1 is SNHLY and CDR2 is FYNNEI in the germline V gene. This CDR3 contains 14 residues. The CDR3 nucleotides read TGTGCCAGCAGTCCCGGGACTAGCGGGTACGAGCAGTACTTC. This translates into CASSPGTSGYEQYF.

The gene calls are TRBV15 and TRBJ1-2; maybe TRBD1 (5 bases). The CDR3 is 18 amino acids. Per the germline V gene, CDR1 is LNHNV and CDR2 is YYDKDF (reference sequence). V was clipped by 5 bases and J by 8 bases, with 30 bases between them. In nucleotides, the CDR3 is TGTGCCACCAGCGGGTTGGGGATAACTGGGGCCAGCATGGGGGGCTACACCTTC. Translating gives CATSGLGITGASMGGYTF.

This clonotype was counted between two and nine times. DNA for the CDR3: TGTGCCAGCAGCTTGGGGGACAGGCAAGAGACCCAGTACTTC. Translated, it gives CASSLGDRQETQYF. The gene calls are TRBV5-6 and TRBJ2-5, with 8 bases aligning to TRBD1. CDR3 length equals 14 residues. Germline lookup yields CDR1 SGHDT and CDR2 YYEEEE. After removal of 0 bases from V and 2 bases from J, the junction contained 0 bases not matched to a gene.

The chain couples TRBV3-1 to TRBJ1-2, with D unclear. CDR1 and CDR2 (germline): LGHDT, YNNKEL (reference sequence). V lost 0 bases and J lost 6, with 5 bases in between. The CDR3 totals 12 residues. The CDR3 sequence is CASSQDRNGYTF. Written as DNA, the CDR3 is TGTGCCAGCAGCCAAGATAGGAATGGCTACACCTTC. Using reference TRBV3-1 and TRBJ1-2 for the parts outside the CDR3, the full variable domain is DTAVSQTPKYLVTQMGNDKSIKCEQNLGHDTMYWYKQDSKKFLKIMFSYNNKELIINETVPNRFSPKSPDKAHLNLHINSLELGDSAVYFCASSQDRNGYTFGSGTRLTVV.

The rearrangement links TRBV7-8 to TRBJ2-2, with D possibly matching TRBD1 (5 bases). This CDR3 spans 14 amino acids. Trimming cost V 3 bases and J 7 bases, with 12 bases left between them. CDR1 is SGHVS and CDR2 is FQNEAQ in the germline V gene. Here the CDR3 DNA reads TGTGCCAGCAGCTTCCGCAGGGATGGCGGGGAGCTGTTTTTT. Its protein is CASSFRRDGGELFF.

This sequence joins TRBV27 and TRBJ2-5, with D possibly being TRBD2 (5 bases). This CDR3 comprises 13 residues. Germline V gene lookup returns CDR1 MNHEY and CDR2 SMNVEV (reference sequence). Trimming shortened V by 7 bases and J by 4 bases, and 13 bases separated the two germline ends. The CDR3 nucleotides are TGTGCCAGCACGGAGGCACCGGGAGAGACCCAGTACTTC. Protein: CASTEAPGETQYF.

This rearrangement joins TRBV11-2 to TRBJ2-1; 10 bases agree with TRBD2. Germline-derived CDR1 and CDR2 are SGHAT and FQNNGV. The CDR3 consists of 15 residues. Germline trimming cut 2 bases from V and 2 bases from J; bases unmatched to any gene: 0. In DNA form, the CDR3 reads TGTGCCAGCAGCTTAAGCGGGAGGGCCTACAATGAGCAGTTCTTC. Protein: CASSLSGRAYNEQFF.

This sequence joins TRBV28 and TRBJ2-1, with no clear D. The germline V gene has CDR1 MDHEN and CDR2 SYDVKM. The CDR3 is 17 residues long. V was pared by 8 bases and J by 2 bases, with 22 bases between. For the CDR3, the DNA is TGTGCCAGCCCACGTGGAGACCCTCGAGCCCCCTACAATGAGCAGTTCTTC. Translated: CASPRGDPRAPYNEQFF.

This rearrangement joins TRBV29-1 to TRBJ2-3; 11 nucleotides match TRBD2. Germline V lookup: CDR1 SQVTM, CDR2 ANQGSEA. The CDR3 spans 17 residues. The J segment lost 2 bases and the V segment lost 3 bases, leaving 10 bases of the junction unmatched. The CDR3 is CSVEFLAGGSDTDTQYF. The CDR3 bases are TGCAGCGTTGAGTTTCTAGCGGGAGGATCAGACACAGATACGCAGTATTTT.

The V call is TRBV14, the J call TRBJ1-1, with D hard to call. Germline loops: CDR1 SGHDN, CDR2 FVKESK. The length of the CDR3 is 13 residues. V was cut by 2 bases and J by 4 bases, with 8 bases left in between. CDR3 nucleotide sequence: TGTGCCAGCAGCCAACATATATCCACTGAAGCTTTCTTT. The encoded protein is CASSQHISTEAFF.

V and J are TRBV6-5 and TRBJ2-5; perhaps TRBD1 as D (6 bases). V gave up 0 bases and J gave up 3 bases, with 11 bases separating them. Germline V gene lookup returns CDR1 MNHEY and CDR2 SVGAGI. This CDR3 has 15 amino acids. The CDR3 sequence is CASSYSFEGEETQYF. The DNA for the CDR3 is TGTGCCAGCAGTTACTCGTTCGAGGGGGAAGAGACCCAGTACTTC.

The CDR3 protein is CATRPDSLQETQYF. CDR3 DNA sequence: TGTGCCACCAGGCCAGACAGCCTCCAAGAGACCCAGTACTTC. The genes are TRBV15 and TRBJ2-5; D possibly corresponds to TRBD1 (5 bases). In germline, CDR1 is LNHNV, CDR2 YYDKDF (reference sequence). V lost 6 bases to trimming and J lost 1 base, with 12 bases between them. The CDR3 covers 14 residues.

V and J are TRBV15 and TRBJ1-2, with 7 bases matching TRBD1. The CDR3 extends over 15 amino acids. CDR1 LNHNV and CDR2 YYDKDF come from the germline V gene (reference sequence). The J segment lost 8 bases and the V segment lost 5 bases, leaving 14 bases of the junction unmatched. For the CDR3, the DNA is TGTGCCACCAGCCCCTTCGGGACAGAAGATAGAGGCTACACCTTC. Residues: CATSPFGTEDRGYTF.